The 26 T cell receptor beta chains listed next were all sequenced from one sample in a study of T cell clones after liver transplantation. Libraries were prepared by immunoSEQ multiplex PCR; TCRdb keeps only in-frame clonotypes and omits some of them. The table records 80,000 or so clones, roughly 80% of them present only once. Sequences were derived from CD4+ T cells from blood, sampled approximately 45 months after liver transplant. All receptors derive from a human patient who received a liver transplant. The graft donor may be the source of some T cells.

The chain recombines TRBV2 with TRBJ2-2; 7 positions agree with TRBD1. Per the germline V gene, CDR1 is SNHLY and CDR2 is FYNNEI. V dropped 4 bases and J dropped 5; count of bases not matched to a gene: 7. CDR3 length equals 15 residues. The CDR3 loop reads CASSGQGLRTGELFF. The DNA of the CDR3 is TGTGCCAGCAGTGGACAGGGTTTGAGGACCGGGGAGCTGTTTTTT.

This clone occurred a few times. The CDR3 reads CASSQGASGRYNEQFF. In DNA form, the CDR3 reads TGCGCCAGCAGCCAAGGAGCTAGCGGGAGATACAATGAGCAGTTCTTC. The J gene is TRBJ2-1, the V gene TRBV4-3; 10 bases line up with TRBD2. Germline CDR1 and CDR2: LGHNA and YSLEER. The ends lost 1 base at V and 4 bases at J; junction bases unmatched: 4. The CDR3 covers 16 residues.

This clone appeared a few times. The chain joins TRBV30 to TRBJ2-2, with 11 bases fitting TRBD2. V dropped 0 bases and J dropped 5; count of bases not matched to a gene: 5. CDR3 length: 16 residues. The germline V gene encodes CDR1 GTSNPN and CDR2 SVGIG (reference sequence). CDR3 nucleotide sequence: TGTGCCTGGAGTGTGATAGCGGGAGGGACTACCGGGGAGCTGTTTTTT. As protein: CAWSVIAGGTTGELFF.

The chain carries TRBV19 and TRBJ1-1, with D perhaps TRBD1 (5 bases). The CDR3 totals 15 residues. The V end lost 2 bases, the J end lost 6 bases, and 16 bases lay between the germline ends. Germline CDR1 LNHDA, CDR2 SQIVND (reference sequence). The CDR3 sequence: CASSIYEQVMAEAFF. For the CDR3, the DNA is TGTGCCAGTAGTATATATGAACAGGTAATGGCTGAAGCTTTCTTT.

J is TRBJ1-4 and V is TRBV29-1, with a possible D match to TRBD1 (5 bases). CDR1 is SQVTM, CDR2 ANQGSEA, per germline. Trimming took off 5 bases at V and 3 bases at J, with 10 bases between the two ends. This CDR3 has 13 amino acids. CDR3 region: CSVIGVSNEKLFF. As DNA, the CDR3 is TGCAGCGTTATAGGGGTTTCTAATGAAAAACTGTTTTTT.

This rearrangement joins TRBV5-6 to TRBJ1-5; TRBD1 is a possible D gene (5 bases). The CDR3 loop spans 15 amino acids. CDR1 and CDR2 (germline): SGHDT, YYEEEE. V gave up 1 base and J gave up 6 bases, with 14 bases separating them. As DNA, the CDR3 is TGTGCCAGCAGCTTGTGGAGGGGAAGAGGTCAGCCCCAGCATTTT. Its protein is CASSLWRGRGQPQHF.

DNA for the CDR3: TGTGCCAGCTCCAAGTTCACCGGGGAGCTGTTTTTT. This encodes CASSKFTGELFF. The genes are TRBV9 and TRBJ2-2; D is ambiguous. The germline V gene has CDR1 SGDLS and CDR2 YYNGEE. V shed 7 bases and J shed 4 bases, with 8 bases lying between them. The CDR3 totals 12 residues. Full variable domain (remainder filled in from reference TRBV9 and TRBJ2-2): DSGVTQTPKHLITATGQRVTLRCSPRSGDLSVYWYQQSLDQGLQFLIQYYNGEERAKGNILERFSAQQFPDLHSELNLSSLELGDSALYFCASSKFTGELFFGEGSRLTVL.

This chain uses TRBV6-1 with TRBJ1-1, with D unresolved. Germline CDR1 reads MNHNS; CDR2 reads SASEGT. Trimming left V 4 bases short and J 6 bases short, with 15 bases between. The CDR3 consists of 14 residues. This CDR3 is CASSVSGVGPEAFF. The CDR3 DNA sequence: TGTGCCAGCAGTGTATCCGGGGTTGGTCCTGAAGCTTTCTTT.

This rearrangement joins TRBV30 to TRBJ2-2; no reliable D call. The CDR3 spans 14 residues. V was trimmed by 0 bases and J by 3 bases, leaving 8 bases between them. Germline V lookup: CDR1 GTSNPN, CDR2 SVGIG (reference sequence). CDR3 residues: CAWSVGLYTGELFF. In nucleotides, the CDR3 is TGTGCCTGGAGTGTAGGGCTCTACACCGGGGAGCTGTTTTTT. Filled out from reference TRBV30 and TRBJ2-2, the complete variable domain reads SQTIHQWPATLVQPVGSPLSLECTVEGTSNPNLYWYRQAAGRGLQLLFYSVGIGQISSEVPQNLSASRPQDRQFILSSKKLLLSDSGFYLCAWSVGLYTGELFFGEGSRLTVL.

This clone was detected once. This sequence joins TRBV27 and TRBJ2-2, with TRBD2 as a possible D gene (5 bases). The V end lost 2 bases, the J end lost 0 bases, and 13 bases lay between the germline ends. The CDR3 length is 17 residues. Germline CDR1 and CDR2: MNHEY and SMNVEV (reference sequence). CDR3 nucleotide sequence: TGTGCCAGCAGTTTAGGACTCAGCACCGCGAACACCGGGGAGCTGTTTTTT. Amino acid sequence: CASSLGLSTANTGELFF.

The chain carries TRBV4-3 and TRBJ1-2; D unclear. Looked up from germline, CDR1 is LGHNA and CDR2 is YSLEER. The germline V and J ends were trimmed by 3 bases and 5 bases, with 16 bases remaining between them. The CDR3 covers 15 residues. The CDR3 nucleotides are TGCGCCAGCAGCCAGCGACCCTTTGATGAGTATGGCTACACCTTC. Amino acids: CASSQRPFDEYGYTF.

This sequence joins TRBV28 and TRBJ2-1, with D unresolved. The length of the CDR3 is 16 residues. Germline-derived CDR1 and CDR2 are MDHEN and SYDVKM. The V and J ends lost 6 bases and 10 bases respectively, with 25 bases between them. The CDR3 is CASSLLGTAKGYEQFF. In DNA form, the CDR3 reads TGTGCCAGCAGCCTCCTAGGAACCGCCAAAGGTTACGAGCAGTTCTTC.

V and J are TRBV28 and TRBJ2-2; D remains unclear. This CDR3 has 15 amino acids. Germline V gene data show CDR1 as MDHEN and CDR2 as SYDVKM. V was clipped by 6 bases and J by 7 bases, with 18 bases between them. The chain's CDR3 is CASSRSTTGIGELFF. The CDR3 DNA reads TGTGCCAGCAGCCGATCAACCACTGGTATCGGGGAGCTGTTTTTT.

Only a few counts were recorded for this clone. J is TRBJ2-7 and V is TRBV10-3; D not resolved. There are 13 residues in the CDR3. Germline CDR1 reads ENHRY; CDR2 reads SYGVKD. The V gene lost 3 bases and the J gene lost 5 bases, with 11 bases spanning the gap. Written as DNA, the CDR3 is TGTGCCATCAGTGATAGGCAGGATGACGAGCAGTACTTC. Amino acid sequence: CAISDRQDDEQYF.

This clone was seen more than once but under ten times. The chain carries TRBV6-6 and TRBJ1-1; D unresolved. The CDR3 is 8 residues long. Per germline, CDR1 MNHNY and CDR2 SVGAGI (reference sequence). Trimming took off 8 bases at V and 8 bases at J, with 3 bases between the two ends. CDR3 nucleotides: TGTGCCAGCGGGGAAGCTTTCTTT. This codes for CASGEAFF.

The chain recombines TRBV5-1 with TRBJ1-4; D is perhaps TRBD1 (6 bases). Trimming pared 1 base from V and 5 bases from J, leaving 12 bases between. CDR3 length: 15 amino acids. CDR1 is SGHRS and CDR2 is YFSETQ in the germline V gene. CDR3 protein: CASSLTDSRNEKLFF. The CDR3 nucleotides read TGCGCCAGCAGCTTGACGGACAGTAGAAATGAAAAACTGTTTTTT. Based on the CDR3 plus reference TRBV5-1 and TRBJ1-4, the full variable domain is KAGVTQTPRYLIKTRGQQVTLSCSPISGHRSVSWYQQTPGQGLQFLFEYFSETQRNKGNFPGRFSGRQFSNSRSEMNVSTLELGDSALYLCASSLTDSRNEKLFFGSGTQLSVL.

V usage is TRBV2 and J usage is TRBJ2-3; 9 nucleotides match TRBD1. This CDR3 contains 14 residues. J lost 4 bases, V lost 7 bases, and 6 bases had no gene match. CDR1 and CDR2 from the germline V gene are SNHLY and FYNNEI. CDR3 DNA: TGTGCCAGCAAGAAGGACAGGGGCTCAGATACGCAGTATTTT. Translated, it gives CASKKDRGSDTQYF.

The genes are TRBV19 and TRBJ1-2, with D unclear. Germline lookup yields CDR1 LNHDA and CDR2 SQIVND (reference sequence). Trimming took 2 bases from V and 10 from J, leaving 17 bases between them. This CDR3 is 14 amino acids long. As DNA, the CDR3 is TGTGCCAGTAGTATAAATGGAGGGATCCCCAACTACACCTTC. It yields the protein CASSINGGIPNYTF.

The chain recombines TRBV15 with TRBJ2-3, with D unresolved. Trimming took 1 base from V and 0 from J, leaving 11 bases between them. Per the germline V gene, CDR1 is LNHNV and CDR2 is YYDKDF (reference sequence). The CDR3 runs 16 residues. In nucleotides, the CDR3 is TGTGCCACCAGCAGAGGTGAAGTCCGAAGCACAGATACGCAGTATTTT. It translates to CATSRGEVRSTDTQYF.

This clone was recorded a few times. V usage is TRBV6-1 and J usage is TRBJ2-7; 9 bases are shared with TRBD2. After removal of 3 bases from V and 4 bases from J, the junction contained 10 bases not matched to a gene. The CDR3 runs 16 residues. CDR1 and CDR2 (germline): MNHNS, SASEGT. The CDR3 DNA follows: TGTGCCAGCAGTGAGGCGCTCGCGGGAGGGCTATACGAGCAGTACTTC. Its protein is CASSEALAGGLYEQYF.

J is TRBJ2-1 and V is TRBV29-1; no clear D. The germline gives CDR1 SQVTM, CDR2 ANQGSEA. Trimming took 3 bases from V and 13 from J, leaving 10 bases between them. The CDR3 contains 10 residues. The CDR3 spells CSVDYNNQFF. The CDR3 DNA reads TGCAGCGTTGACTACAACAATCAGTTCTTC.

In its sample, this clone was seen once. The chain links TRBV6-6 to TRBJ2-2; D is perhaps TRBD2 (5 bases). The germline V gene encodes CDR1 MNHNY and CDR2 SVGAGI (reference sequence). The CDR3 covers 13 residues. Trimming left V 7 bases short and J 4 bases short, with 10 bases between. This CDR3 reads CASTLAGTGELFF. CDR3 DNA sequence: TGTGCCAGCACTCTAGCCGGCACCGGGGAGCTGTTTTTT.

This chain uses TRBV2 with TRBJ2-4; D is ambiguous. V lost 3 bases, J lost 15 bases, and 15 bases lay in between. Germline V gives CDR1 SNHLY, CDR2 FYNNEI. The CDR3 consists of 12 residues. Here the CDR3 DNA reads TGTGCCAGCAGTGACCCCTGGACGACTTGGTACTTC. Translated: CASSDPWTTWYF.

V is TRBV9 and J is TRBJ2-5; TRBD2 might be the D (5 bases). The CDR3 runs to 14 residues. Between the trimmed V and J ends, which lost 0 bases and 1 base, there was a span of 7 bases. Looked up from germline, CDR1 is SGDLS and CDR2 is YYNGEE. In DNA, the CDR3 is TGTGCCAGCAGCGTAGGAGGGATCCAAGAGACCCAGTACTTC. Protein sequence: CASSVGGIQETQYF. The full variable domain, completed using reference TRBV9 and TRBJ2-5, is DSGVTQTPKHLITATGQRVTLRCSPRSGDLSVYWYQQSLDQGLQFLIQYYNGEERAKGNILERFSAQQFPDLHSELNLSSLELGDSALYFCASSVGGIQETQYFGPGTRLLVL.

The chain uses TRBV7-8 and TRBJ2-3; tentatively, D is TRBD2 (5 bases). The V gene lost 3 bases and the J gene lost 2 bases, with 9 bases spanning the gap. CDR1 and CDR2 from the germline V gene are SGHVS and FQNEAQ. The CDR3 length is 14 residues. The CDR3, as DNA: TGTGCCAGCAGCTTCGGACTTAACACAGATACGCAGTATTTT. Encoded protein: CASSFGLNTDTQYF.

The chain joins TRBV7-2 to TRBJ2-7, with 8 bases fitting TRBD1. The germline V gene has CDR1 SGHTA and CDR2 FQGNSA. This CDR3 contains 15 residues. V shed 3 bases and J 2 bases; nucleotides not matched to a gene: 6. For the CDR3, the DNA is TGTGCCAGCAGCTTGGGGACAGGATCACCCTACGAGCAGTACTTC. Residues: CASSLGTGSPYEQYF.